This TCR beta chain was observed in a study of shared clonotypes between healthy human individuals. For the study at large: Per donor, three plates held CD4 naive cells, three held CD4 memory, two held CD8 naive and one held CD8 memory. General observations from the study: Generally, naive subsets (rather than memory subsets) showed larger estimated richness.

On this clone: Its antigen is undetermined.

The naive CD8 population came from CD45RO-negative cells selected for CCR7, without terminally differentiated effector memory CD45RA+ cells. Sequenced by immunoSEQ multiplex PCR; TCRdb stores in-frame clones only, minus some. This table has about 580,000 clones, roughly 98% appearing once. The V and J ends lost 5 bases and 3 bases, in that order; junction bases with no gene match: 4. Germline-derived CDR1 and CDR2 are LNHDA and SQIVND (reference sequence). CDR3 length equals 14 residues. The TCR sequence derives from a man under 40 in good health. Specimen: naive CD8+ T cells sorted from blood. The V and J genes are TRBV19 and TRBJ2-5; TRBD1 agrees at 9 bases. The CDR3 nucleotides read TGTGCCAGTAGTTCGTGGACAGGGGAAGAGACCCAGTACTTC. This sequence encodes CASSSWTGEETQYF.